The rows below give T cell receptor beta chains drawn from one sample of a study of cytomegalovirus exposure and HLA in healthy donors. Profiled with immunoSEQ multiplex PCR; TCRdb holds only in-frame clones, not every one. The profile shows about 78,000 clones, more than 65% of them singletons. The specimen sequenced was PBMCs. The receptors shown here come from a woman aged 40 to 50 in good health and CMV-seropositive. CDR3s include the opening cysteine and the closing phenylalanine or tryptophan. D genes are given only for firm matches. Where a row states a size, it is once, few, many or the class of an expanded clone; other rows omit it.

TRBD2	TRBJ2-7	NA	TRBV7-9	CASSSTGTSAHEQYF	TGTGCCAGCAGCAGCACCGGGACTAGCGCCCACGAGCAGTACTTC
NA	TRBJ1-1	NA	TRBV7-9	CASSASGNTEAFF	TGTGCCAGCAGCGCTAGTGGAAACACTGAAGCTTTCTTT
NA	TRBJ1-6	many	TRBV6-1	CASSEVAGSPLHF	TGTGCCAGCAGTGAAGTGGCAGGCTCACCCCTCCACTTT
NA	TRBJ2-3	NA	TRBV5-1	CASSFLFGGSTDTQYF	TGCGCCAGCAGCTTCCTTTTCGGAGGTAGCACAGATACGCAGTATTTT
TRBD1	TRBJ1-6	few	TRBV6-6	CANRGGGYNSPLHF	TGTGCCAACAGGGGTGGAGGCTATAATTCACCCCTCCACTTT
TRBD1	TRBJ1-4	NA	TRBV10-1	CASSGPRKKQGAGEKLFF	TGCGCCAGCAGTGGCCCAAGAAAAAAACAGGGGGCAGGGGAAAAACTGTTTTTT
NA	TRBJ2-3	NA	TRBV6-1	CASSAGHSTDTQYF	TGTGCCAGCAGTGCGGGACACAGCACAGATACGCAGTATTTT
NA	TRBJ1-3	NA	TRBV6-1	CASSDGSGNTIYF	TGTGCCAGCAGTGACGGCTCTGGAAACACCATATATTTT
TRBD1	TRBJ1-4	few	TRBV4-3	CASSQGGTVDISNEKLFF	TGCGCCAGCAGCCAAGGCGGGACAGTGGATATCTCCAATGAAAAACTGTTTTTT
NA	TRBJ2-7	NA	TRBV5-1	CASRKGAYEQYF	TGCGCCAGCAGAAAGGGGGCCTACGAGCAGTACTTC
NA	TRBJ1-2	NA	TRBV15	CATSRDTGSNYGYTF	TGTGCCACCAGCAGAGATACCGGTTCTAACTATGGCTACACCTTC
NA	TRBJ2-1	NA	TRBV5-1	CASSLSGGGRYNEQFF	TGCGCCAGCAGCTTGTCCGGCGGGGGCCGCTACAATGAGCAGTTCTTC
NA	TRBJ1-3	NA	TRBV5-1	CASSLDTASSGNTIYF	TGCGCCAGCAGCTTGGATACCGCGAGCTCTGGAAACACCATATATTTT
NA	TRBJ1-1	NA	TRBV6-5	CASSSPEYTEAFF	TGTGCCAGCAGTTCTCCGGAGTACACTGAAGCTTTCTTT
NA	TRBJ1-5	NA	TRBV19	CASSSKQNRARKHF	TGTGCCAGTAGCTCAAAACAGAACAGGGCTCGCAAGCATTTT
TRBD1	TRBJ1-6	few	TRBV28	CASRPGQGGSPLHF	TGTGCCAGCAGACCTGGACAGGGAGGTTCACCCCTCCACTTT
TRBD2	TRBJ2-1	NA	TRBV27	CASRLAGEGNEQFF	TGTGCCAGCCGACTAGCGGGAGAGGGGAATGAGCAGTTCTTC
TRBD1	TRBJ1-1	NA	TRBV10-3	CATQTGTNTEAFF	TGTGCCACCCAGACAGGGACCAACACTGAAGCTTTCTTT
TRBD1	TRBJ1-2	NA	TRBV5-1	CASSLGQGLNYGYTF	TGCGCCAGCAGCTTGGGACAGGGGCTCAACTATGGCTACACCTTC
NA	TRBJ1-1	NA	TRBV30	CAWSVRPFLGNSMNTEAFF	TGTGCCTGGAGTGTACGACCGTTCCTGGGCAACTCTATGAACACTGAAGCTTTCTTT
TRBD1	TRBJ2-5	few	TRBV9	CASSDGQGVGETQYF	TGTGCCAGCAGCGATGGACAGGGCGTCGGCGAGACCCAGTACTTC
NA	TRBJ1-1	NA	TRBV6-5	CASSTHRDSEAFF	TGTGCCAGCAGTACACACAGGGATTCTGAAGCTTTCTTT
TRBD1	TRBJ1-2	NA	TRBV2	CASTPLGQGDRRGYTF	TGTGCCAGCACTCCTCTTGGACAGGGGGATCGACGGGGCTACACCTTC
NA	TRBJ1-2	once	TRBV7-2	CASSFGRNPGYGYTF	TGTGCCAGCAGCTTTGGAAGAAATCCGGGCTATGGCTACACCTTC
NA	TRBJ2-3	NA	TRBV6-4	CASSDPAGGILTQYF	TGTGCCAGCAGTGACCCGGCAGGGGGGATTTTGACGCAGTATTTT
TRBD1	TRBJ2-7	NA	TRBV29-1	CSVMTGPSYEQYF	TGCAGCGTAATGACAGGGCCCTCCTACGAGCAGTACTTC
NA	TRBJ2-7	NA	TRBV5-6	CASTRRGGSYEQYF	TGTGCCAGCACCCGGAGGGGGGGCTCCTACGAGCAGTACTTC
NA	TRBJ1-6	NA	TRBV7-2	CASSLDSPYNSPLHF	TGTGCCAGCAGCCTTGACAGTCCCTATAATTCACCCCTCCACTTT
NA	TRBJ2-7	NA	TRBV7-2	CASSLRAGQTFTYEQYF	TGTGCCAGCAGCTTAAGAGCGGGCCAAACATTTACCTACGAGCAGTACTTC
TRBD1	TRBJ2-3	NA	TRBV10-3	CAIKKTGAITDTQYF	TGTGCCATCAAAAAGACAGGGGCGATCACAGATACGCAGTATTTT
TRBD1	TRBJ1-5	few	TRBV2	CASRSSGTGAQPQHF	TGTGCCAGCAGATCCTCCGGGACAGGGGCTCAGCCCCAGCATTTT
NA	TRBJ1-5	NA	TRBV12-2	CASRLMSPRGQPQHF	TGTGCAAGTCGCTTAATGTCCCCCCGGGGGCAGCCCCAGCATTTT
TRBD1	TRBJ1-2	once	TRBV10-3	CAISDQQGIYGYTF	TGTGCCATCAGTGACCAACAGGGGATCTATGGCTACACCTTC
NA	TRBJ1-5	NA	TRBV7-2	CASSLGGPQPQHF	TGTGCCAGCAGCTTAGGGGGGCCTCAGCCCCAGCATTTT
TRBD1	TRBJ1-2	NA	TRBV30	CAWSETGGAPRGYTF	TGTGCCTGGTCCGAGACAGGGGGGGCCCCTCGCGGCTACACCTTC
TRBD1	TRBJ1-1	NA	TRBV2	CASSKAGTVGFTEAFF	TGTGCCAGCAGCAAAGCCGGGACAGTTGGATTTACTGAAGCTTTCTTT
TRBD1	TRBJ2-5	NA	TRBV4-1	CASSQGYSDRGETQYF	TGCGCCAGCAGCCAAGGTTATTCGGACAGGGGAGAGACCCAGTACTTC
TRBD2	TRBJ2-2	NA	TRBV9	CASSVDSGRAIGELFF	TGTGCCAGCAGCGTAGATAGCGGGAGGGCCATCGGGGAGCTGTTTTTT
TRBD1	TRBJ1-2	once	TRBV27	CASSGGQGDGYTF	TGTGCCAGCAGCGGTGGACAGGGGGATGGCTACACCTTC
NA	TRBJ2-7	once	TRBV6-6	CASRPTRYEQYF	TGTGCCAGCAGACCCACACGCTACGAGCAGTACTTC
TRBD1	TRBJ1-2	NA	TRBV25-1	CASLGSGTEDPSNYGYTF	TGTGCCAGCTTGGGATCCGGGACAGAAGACCCATCTAACTATGGCTACACCTTC
NA	TRBJ1-6	NA	TRBV19	CASSIGAGARNNSPLHF	TGTGCCAGTAGTATAGGAGCGGGGGCTCGAAATAATTCACCCCTCCACTTT
TRBD1	TRBJ2-2	once	TRBV9	CASSPRDRGGTGELFF	TGTGCCAGCAGCCCTCGGGACAGGGGTGGCACCGGGGAGCTGTTTTTT
TRBD1	TRBJ2-1	NA	TRBV19	CASSSGPSGQSYNEQFF	TGTGCCAGTAGTAGCGGGCCATCGGGACAGTCCTACAATGAGCAGTTCTTC
NA	TRBJ1-1	NA	TRBV7-3	CASSLAMNTEAFF	TGTGCCAGCAGCTTGGCCATGAACACTGAAGCTTTCTTT